This entry is about one T cell receptor (beta chain). Antigen unknown. Germline CDR1 reads SEHNR; CDR2 reads FQNEAQ (reference sequence). CDR3 length: 11 residues. Trimming removed 6 bases at V and 10 bases at J, with 12 bases between. Each CDR3 protein gets one entry after TCRdb re-called the reads with MiXCR. The table records some 390,000 distinct CDR3 sequences, 15% to 20% of them present only once. The sample is drawn from a study of T cell repertoires in cytomegalovirus infection. Findings and caveats of the study: Clonotypes of TCR beta that were HLA-C-restricted and CMV-specific dominated the ex vivo response. Cumulative public TCR beta family frequency identified carriers of CMV plus the relevant HLA.

The gene calls are TRBV7-9 and TRBJ1-1, with a weak D call TRBD1 (6 bases). This TCR came from a human donor in good health (CMV status not recorded). Some clones in this sample may be carry-over from other donors' samples. Sequenced sample: PBMCs. The CDR3 reads CASSHGGLAFF. CDR3 nucleotide sequence: TGTGCCAGCAGTCACGGGGGGCTAGCTTTCTTT.